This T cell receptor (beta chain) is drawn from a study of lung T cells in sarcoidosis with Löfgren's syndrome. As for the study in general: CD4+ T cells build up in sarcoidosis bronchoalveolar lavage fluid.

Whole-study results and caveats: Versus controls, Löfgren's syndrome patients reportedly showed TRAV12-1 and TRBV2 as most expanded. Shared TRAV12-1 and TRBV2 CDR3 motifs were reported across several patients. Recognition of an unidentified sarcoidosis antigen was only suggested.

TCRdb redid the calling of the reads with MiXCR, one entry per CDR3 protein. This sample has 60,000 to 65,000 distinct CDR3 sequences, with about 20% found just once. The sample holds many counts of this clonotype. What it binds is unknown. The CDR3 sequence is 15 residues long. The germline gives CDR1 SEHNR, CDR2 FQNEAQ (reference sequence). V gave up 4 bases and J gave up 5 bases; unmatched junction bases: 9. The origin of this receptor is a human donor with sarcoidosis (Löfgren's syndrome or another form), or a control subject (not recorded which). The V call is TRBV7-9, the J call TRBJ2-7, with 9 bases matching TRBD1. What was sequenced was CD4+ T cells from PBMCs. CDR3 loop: CASSSRGQGFNEQYF. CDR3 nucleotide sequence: TGTGCCAGCAGCTCTCGAGGACAGGGGTTTAACGAGCAGTACTTC.